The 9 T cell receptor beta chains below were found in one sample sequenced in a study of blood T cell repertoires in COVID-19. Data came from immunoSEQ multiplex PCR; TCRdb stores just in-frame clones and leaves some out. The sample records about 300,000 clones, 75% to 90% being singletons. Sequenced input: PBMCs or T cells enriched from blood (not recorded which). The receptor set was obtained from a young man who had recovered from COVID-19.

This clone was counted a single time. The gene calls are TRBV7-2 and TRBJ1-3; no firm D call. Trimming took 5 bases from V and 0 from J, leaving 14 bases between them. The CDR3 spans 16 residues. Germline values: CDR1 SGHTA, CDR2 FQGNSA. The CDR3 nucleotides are TGTGCCAGCAGCCCGGCGGTAGTGAGCTCTGGAAACACCATATATTTT. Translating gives CASSPAVVSSGNTIYF.

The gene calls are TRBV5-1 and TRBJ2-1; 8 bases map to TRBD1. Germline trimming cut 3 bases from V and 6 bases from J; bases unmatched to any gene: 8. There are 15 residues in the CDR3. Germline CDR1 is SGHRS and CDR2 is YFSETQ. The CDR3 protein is CASSSRSDRANEQFF. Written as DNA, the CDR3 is TGCGCCAGCAGCTCCCGCTCGGACAGGGCCAATGAGCAGTTCTTC.

This CDR3 is CASSFGDSRSQHF. CDR3 nucleotide sequence: TGTGCCAGCAGTTTCGGGGACAGTCGGTCCCAGCATTTT. V and J are TRBV12-3 or TRBV12-4 and TRBJ1-5, with TRBD1 identical over 7 bases. This CDR3 region has 13 residues. With V trimmed by 3 bases and J by 11 bases, 7 bases remained unmatched.

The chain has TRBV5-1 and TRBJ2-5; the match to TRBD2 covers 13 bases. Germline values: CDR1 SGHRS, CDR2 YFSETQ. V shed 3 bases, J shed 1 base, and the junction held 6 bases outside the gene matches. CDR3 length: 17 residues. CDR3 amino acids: CASSSRTSGGFQETQYF. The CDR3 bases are TGCGCCAGCAGCTCCCGGACTAGCGGGGGATTCCAAGAGACCCAGTACTTC.

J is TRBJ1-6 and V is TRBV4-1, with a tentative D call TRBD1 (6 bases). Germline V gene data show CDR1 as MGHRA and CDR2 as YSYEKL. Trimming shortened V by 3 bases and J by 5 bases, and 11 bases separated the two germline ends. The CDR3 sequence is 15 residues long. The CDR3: CASSQMDRDNSPLHF. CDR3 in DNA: TGCGCCAGCAGCCAGATGGACAGAGATAATTCACCCCTCCACTTT.

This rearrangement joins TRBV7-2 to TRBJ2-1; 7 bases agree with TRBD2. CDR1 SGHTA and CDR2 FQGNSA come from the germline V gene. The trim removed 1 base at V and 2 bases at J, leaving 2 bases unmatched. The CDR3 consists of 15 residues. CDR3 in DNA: TGTGCCAGCAGCTTAGGAGCGGGGCCCTACAATGAGCAGTTCTTC. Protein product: CASSLGAGPYNEQFF.

In DNA form, the CDR3 reads TGTGCCACCAGCAGAGATCTGGGGACAGCCAATTCACCCCTCCACTTT. Translating gives CATSRDLGTANSPLHF. The chain has TRBV15 and TRBJ1-6, with 7 bases that match TRBD1. CDR3 length: 16 residues. J was trimmed by 7 bases and V by 0 bases; bases with no gene match: 6. CDR1 is LNHNV, CDR2 YYDKDF, per germline (reference sequence).

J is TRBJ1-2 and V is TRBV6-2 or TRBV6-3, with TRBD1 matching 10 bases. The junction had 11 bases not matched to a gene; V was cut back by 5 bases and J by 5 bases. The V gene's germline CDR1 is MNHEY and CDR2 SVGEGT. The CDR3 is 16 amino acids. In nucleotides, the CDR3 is TGTGCCAGCAGTGAGGGACAGGGGCTCTATTTGTATGGCTACACCTTC. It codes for CASSEGQGLYLYGYTF.

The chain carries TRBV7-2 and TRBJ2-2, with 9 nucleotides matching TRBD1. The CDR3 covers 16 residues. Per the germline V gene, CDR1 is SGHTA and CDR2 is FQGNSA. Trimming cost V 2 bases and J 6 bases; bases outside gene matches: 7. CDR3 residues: CASSLKRTGAPGELFF. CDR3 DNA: TGTGCCAGCAGCTTAAAGAGGACAGGGGCCCCCGGGGAGCTGTTTTTT.